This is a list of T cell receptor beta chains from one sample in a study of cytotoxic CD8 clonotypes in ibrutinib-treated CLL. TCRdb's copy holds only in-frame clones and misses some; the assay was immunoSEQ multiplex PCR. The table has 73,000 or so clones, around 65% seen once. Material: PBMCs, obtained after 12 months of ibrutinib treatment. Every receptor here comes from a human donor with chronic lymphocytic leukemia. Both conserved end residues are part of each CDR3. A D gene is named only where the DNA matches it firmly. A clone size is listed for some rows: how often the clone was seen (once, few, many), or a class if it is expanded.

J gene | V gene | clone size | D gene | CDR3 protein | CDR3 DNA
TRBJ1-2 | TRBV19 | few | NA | CASSPDPYYGYTF | TGTGCCAGTAGTCCTGACCCTTACTATGGCTACACCTTC
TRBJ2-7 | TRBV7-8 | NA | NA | CASSLGSAGYEQYF | TGTGCCAGCAGCTTAGGATCGGCAGGCTACGAGCAGTACTTC
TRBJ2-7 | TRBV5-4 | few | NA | CASSPEGTADPYEQYF | TGTGCCAGCAGCCCGGAGGGGACAGCAGACCCCTACGAGCAGTACTTC
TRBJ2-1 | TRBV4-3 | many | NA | CASSQDRGGLRNEQFF | TGCGCCAGCAGCCAAGATAGGGGGGGTCTTAGGAATGAGCAGTTCTTC
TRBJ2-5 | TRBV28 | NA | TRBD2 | CASSILAGAETQYF | TGTGCCAGCAGTATACTAGCGGGGGCCGAGACCCAGTACTTC
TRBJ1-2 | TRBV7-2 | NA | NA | CASSLAGTQNYGYTF | TGTGCCAGCAGCTTAGCGGGGACACAGAACTATGGCTACACCTTC
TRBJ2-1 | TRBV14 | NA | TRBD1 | CASSQVKGHYRGPNEQFF | TGTGCCAGCAGCCAAGTCAAGGGACATTACAGGGGACCCAATGAGCAGTTCTTC
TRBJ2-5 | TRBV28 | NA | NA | CASNKFQETQYF | TGTGCCAGCAACAAATTCCAAGAGACCCAGTACTTC
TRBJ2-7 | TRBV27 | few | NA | CASSSGALGYEQYF | TGTGCCAGCAGTTCAGGGGCTTTGGGGTACGAGCAGTACTTC
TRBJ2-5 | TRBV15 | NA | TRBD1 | CATSRRRQGAQSLETQYF | TGTGCCACCAGCAGGAGGAGACAGGGGGCGCAGAGTTTAGAGACCCAGTACTTC
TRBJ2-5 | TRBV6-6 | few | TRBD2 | CASSTSGGAGAQYF | TGTGCCAGCAGCACTAGCGGGGGGGCCGGGGCCCAGTACTTC
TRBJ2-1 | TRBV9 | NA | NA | CASSGTGVSSYNEQFF | TGTGCCAGCAGCGGGACGGGGGTTAGCTCCTACAATGAGCAGTTCTTC
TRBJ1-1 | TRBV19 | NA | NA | CASSIWVNTEAFF | TGTGCCAGTAGTATATGGGTGAACACTGAAGCTTTCTTT
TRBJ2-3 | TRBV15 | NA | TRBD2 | CATSRRGGRSTDTQYF | TGTGCCACCAGCAGGCGGGGGGGCCGGAGCACAGATACGCAGTATTTT
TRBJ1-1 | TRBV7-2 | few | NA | CASNSQGNTEAFF | TGTGCCAGCAACTCACAGGGGAACACTGAAGCTTTCTTT
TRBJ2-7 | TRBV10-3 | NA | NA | CAINRDRHYEQYF | TGTGCCATCAATAGAGACAGACACTACGAGCAGTACTTC
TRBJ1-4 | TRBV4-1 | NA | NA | CASSQENGEKLFF | TGCGCCAGCAGCCAAGAAAATGGTGAAAAACTGTTTTTT
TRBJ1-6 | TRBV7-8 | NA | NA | CASSSSSVGFRNSPLHF | TGTGCCAGCAGCTCGTCTTCGGTTGGGTTCCGTAATTCACCCCTCCACTTT
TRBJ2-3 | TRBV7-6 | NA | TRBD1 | CASSLGVPGQGADTQYF | TGTGCCAGCAGCTTAGGTGTTCCGGGACAGGGGGCAGATACGCAGTATTTT
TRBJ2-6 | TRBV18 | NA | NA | CASSPGTLLSANVLTF | TGTGCCAGCTCACCGGGGACGCTGCTGTCCGCCAACGTCCTGACTTTC
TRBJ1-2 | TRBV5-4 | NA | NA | CASSTAFRAGYGYTF | TGTGCCAGCAGCACAGCCTTCAGGGCGGGCTATGGCTACACCTTC
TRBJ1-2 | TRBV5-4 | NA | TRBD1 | CASSLNRGSYGYTF | TGTGCCAGCAGCTTGAACAGGGGAAGCTATGGCTACACCTTC
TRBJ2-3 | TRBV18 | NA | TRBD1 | CASSPTPPGGTSTDTQYF | TGTGCCAGCTCACCGACTCCTCCAGGGGGAACTAGCACAGATACGCAGTATTTT
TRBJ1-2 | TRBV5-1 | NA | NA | CASSKAPTQIPDSQNGYTF | TGCGCCAGCAGCAAAGCTCCCACTCAAATACCGGACAGCCAAAATGGCTACACCTTC
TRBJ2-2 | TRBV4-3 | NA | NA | CASSQAWANTGELFF | TGCGCCAGCAGCCAAGCCTGGGCGAACACCGGGGAGCTGTTTTTT
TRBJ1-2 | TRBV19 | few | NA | CASSSSREARYYGYTF | TGTGCCAGTAGTTCCTCTAGGGAGGCGAGGTACTATGGCTACACCTTC
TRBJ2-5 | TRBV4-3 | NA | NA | CASSQDLGVRETQYF | TGCGCCAGCAGCCAAGATCTGGGGGTCAGGGAGACCCAGTACTTC
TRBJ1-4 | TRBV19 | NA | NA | CASSMTVEYEKLFF | TGTGCCAGTAGTATGACAGTAGAATATGAAAAACTGTTTTTT
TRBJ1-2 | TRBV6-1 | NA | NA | CASTPHRDFGYTF | TGTGCCAGCACCCCGCACAGGGACTTTGGCTACACCTTC
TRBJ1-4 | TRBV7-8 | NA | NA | CASSLRQSFNEKLFF | TGTGCCAGCAGCCTCCGACAGAGCTTTAATGAAAAACTGTTTTTT
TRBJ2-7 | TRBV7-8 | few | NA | CASSLADSLAYF | TGTGCCAGCAGCTTAGCGGACAGTTTGGCGTACTTC
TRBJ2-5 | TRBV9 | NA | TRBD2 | CASSVVPSGGQETQYF | TGTGCCAGCAGCGTAGTGCCTAGCGGGGGGCAAGAGACCCAGTACTTC
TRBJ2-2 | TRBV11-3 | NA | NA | CASSRDSNTGELFF | TGTGCCAGCAGCAGGGACTCCAACACCGGGGAGCTGTTTTTT
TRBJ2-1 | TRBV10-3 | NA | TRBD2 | CAISEVAGVKYNEQFF | TGTGCCATCAGTGAGGTAGCGGGGGTTAAATACAATGAGCAGTTCTTC
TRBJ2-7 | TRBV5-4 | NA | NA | CASSLATTTYEQYF | TGTGCCAGCAGCCTGGCGACAACTACCTACGAGCAGTACTTC
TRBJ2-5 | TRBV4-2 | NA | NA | CASSLQETQYF | TGTGCCAGCAGCCTCCAAGAGACCCAGTACTTC
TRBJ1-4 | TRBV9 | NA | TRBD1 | CASSVVGQGNEKLFF | TGTGCCAGCAGCGTAGTGGGACAGGGTAATGAAAAACTGTTTTTT
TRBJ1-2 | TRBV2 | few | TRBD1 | CASSGQGDGYTF | TGTGCCAGCAGTGGACAGGGTGATGGCTACACCTTC
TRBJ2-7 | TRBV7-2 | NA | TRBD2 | CASSASAGAYEQYF | TGTGCCAGCAGCGCGAGCGCGGGGGCCTACGAGCAGTACTTC
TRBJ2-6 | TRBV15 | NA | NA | CATGDSSGANVLTF | TGTGCCACCGGGGATAGCTCTGGGGCCAACGTCCTGACTTTC
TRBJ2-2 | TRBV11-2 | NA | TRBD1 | CASSSDSRGLVTGELFF | TGTGCCAGCAGCTCAGACAGTAGGGGGCTCGTCACCGGGGAGCTGTTTTTT
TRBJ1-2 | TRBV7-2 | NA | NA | CASSLIQGNYGYTF | TGTGCCAGCAGCTTAATCCAAGGGAACTATGGCTACACCTTC
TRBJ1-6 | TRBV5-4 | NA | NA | CASSLAVFGENSPLHF | TGTGCCAGCAGCTTGGCGGTGTTTGGGGAAAATTCACCCCTCCACTTT
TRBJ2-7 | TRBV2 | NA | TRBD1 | CASSPGQALQYF | TGTGCCAGCAGTCCGGGACAGGCCTTGCAGTACTTC
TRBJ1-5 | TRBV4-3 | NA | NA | CASSQRPLVGDQPQHF | TGCGCCAGCAGCCAGCGACCCTTGGTAGGGGATCAGCCCCAGCATTTT
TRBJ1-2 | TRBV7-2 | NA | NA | CASSVGTSLFDGYTF | TGTGCCAGCAGCGTGGGTACCTCACTTTTCGATGGCTACACCTTC
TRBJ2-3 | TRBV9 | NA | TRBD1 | CASSAHPGQGASTDTQYF | TGTGCCAGCAGCGCCCATCCGGGACAGGGGGCGAGCACAGATACGCAGTATTTT
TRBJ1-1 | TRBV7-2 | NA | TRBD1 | CASSLGTGANTEAFF | TGTGCCAGCAGCTTAGGAACAGGGGCGAACACTGAAGCTTTCTTT
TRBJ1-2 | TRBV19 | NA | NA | CASSITGTANYGYTF | TGTGCCAGTAGTATTACAGGGACGGCAAACTATGGCTACACCTTC
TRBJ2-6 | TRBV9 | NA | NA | CASSPDMAGANVLTF | TGTGCCAGCAGCCCAGACATGGCCGGGGCCAACGTCCTGACTTTC
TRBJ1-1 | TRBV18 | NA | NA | CASSPPPDRNTEAFF | TGTGCCAGCTCCCCCCCACCAGACAGGAACACTGAAGCTTTCTTT
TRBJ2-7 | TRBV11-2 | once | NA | CASSLGIRYEQYF | TGTGCCAGCAGCTTAGGGATAAGGTACGAGCAGTACTTC